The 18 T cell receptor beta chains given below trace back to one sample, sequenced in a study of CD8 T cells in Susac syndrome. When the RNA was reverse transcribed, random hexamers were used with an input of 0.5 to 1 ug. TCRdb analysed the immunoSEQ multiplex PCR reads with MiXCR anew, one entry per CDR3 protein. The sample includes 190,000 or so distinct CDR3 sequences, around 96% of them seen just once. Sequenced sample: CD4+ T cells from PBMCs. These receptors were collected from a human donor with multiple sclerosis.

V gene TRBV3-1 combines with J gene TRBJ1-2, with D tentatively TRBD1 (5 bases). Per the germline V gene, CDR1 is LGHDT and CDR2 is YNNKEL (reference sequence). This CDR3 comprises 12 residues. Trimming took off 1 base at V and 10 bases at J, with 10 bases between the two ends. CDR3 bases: TGTGCCAGCAGCCAAGGGAGAGGGGACTACACCTTC. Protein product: CASSQGRGDYTF.

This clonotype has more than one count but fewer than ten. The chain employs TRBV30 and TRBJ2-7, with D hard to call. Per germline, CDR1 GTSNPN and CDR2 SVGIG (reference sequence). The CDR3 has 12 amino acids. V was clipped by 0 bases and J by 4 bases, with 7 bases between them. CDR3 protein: CAWSVLGYEQYF. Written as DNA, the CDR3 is TGTGCCTGGAGTGTACTGGGTTACGAGCAGTACTTC.

The DNA of the CDR3 is TGCAGTGTACGGGCAGGCACTAATCAGCCCCAGCATTTT. This translates into CSVRAGTNQPQHF. The V gene is TRBV20-1, the J gene TRBJ1-5; D call uncertain. The CDR3 runs to 13 residues. Germline CDR1 DFQATT, CDR2 SNEGSKA (reference sequence). Trimming left V 7 bases short and J 4 bases short, with 14 bases between.

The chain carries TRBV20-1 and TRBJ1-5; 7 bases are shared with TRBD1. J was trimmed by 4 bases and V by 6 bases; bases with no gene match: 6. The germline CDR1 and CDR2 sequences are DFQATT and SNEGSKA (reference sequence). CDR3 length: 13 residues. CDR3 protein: CSAPDRENQPQHF. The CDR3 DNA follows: TGCAGTGCACCCGACAGGGAAAATCAGCCCCAGCATTTT.

In DNA, the CDR3 is TGTGCCAGTAGTATGGGTCAGGGCTACGAGCAGTACTTC. This sequence encodes CASSMGQGYEQYF. The chain employs TRBV19 and TRBJ2-7, with D maybe TRBD1 (5 bases). The V and J ends lost 3 bases and 3 bases respectively, with 9 bases between them. CDR1 is LNHDA, CDR2 SQIVND, per germline (reference sequence). The CDR3 covers 13 residues. The full variable domain, rest sourced from reference TRBV19 and TRBJ2-7, is DGGITQSPKYLFRKEGQNVTLSCEQNLNHDAMYWYRQDPGQGLRLIYYSQIVNDFQKGDIAEGYSVSREKKESFPLTVTSAQKNPTAFYLCASSMGQGYEQYFGPGTRLTVT.

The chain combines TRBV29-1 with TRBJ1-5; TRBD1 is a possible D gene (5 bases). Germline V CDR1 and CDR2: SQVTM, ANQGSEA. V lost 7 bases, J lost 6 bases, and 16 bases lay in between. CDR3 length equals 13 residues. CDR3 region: CSAGTGLGQPQHF. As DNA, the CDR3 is TGCAGCGCCGGGACGGGTTTGGGTCAGCCCCAGCATTTT.

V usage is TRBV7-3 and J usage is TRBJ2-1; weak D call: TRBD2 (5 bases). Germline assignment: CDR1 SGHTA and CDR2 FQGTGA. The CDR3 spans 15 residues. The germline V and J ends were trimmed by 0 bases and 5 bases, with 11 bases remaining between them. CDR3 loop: CASSLTRERNNEQFF. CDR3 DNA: TGTGCCAGCAGCTTAACGAGGGAGCGGAACAATGAGCAGTTCTTC.

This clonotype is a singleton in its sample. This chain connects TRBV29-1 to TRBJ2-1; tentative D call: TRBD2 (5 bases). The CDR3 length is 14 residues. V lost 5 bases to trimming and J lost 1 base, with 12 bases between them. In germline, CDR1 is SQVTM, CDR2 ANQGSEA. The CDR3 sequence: CSVQRERSYNEQFF. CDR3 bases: TGCAGCGTTCAGAGGGAGAGGTCCTACAATGAGCAGTTCTTC.

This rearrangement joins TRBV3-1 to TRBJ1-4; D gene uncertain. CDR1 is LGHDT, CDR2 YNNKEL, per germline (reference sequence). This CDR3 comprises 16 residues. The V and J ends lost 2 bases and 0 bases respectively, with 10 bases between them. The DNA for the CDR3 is TGTGCCAGCAGCCAAAATAAACATGCAACTAATGAAAAACTGTTTTTT. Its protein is CASSQNKHATNEKLFF. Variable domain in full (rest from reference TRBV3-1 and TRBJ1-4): DTAVSQTPKYLVTQMGNDKSIKCEQNLGHDTMYWYKQDSKKFLKIMFSYNNKELIINETVPNRFSPKSPDKAHLNLHINSLELGDSAVYFCASSQNKHATNEKLFFGSGTQLSVL.

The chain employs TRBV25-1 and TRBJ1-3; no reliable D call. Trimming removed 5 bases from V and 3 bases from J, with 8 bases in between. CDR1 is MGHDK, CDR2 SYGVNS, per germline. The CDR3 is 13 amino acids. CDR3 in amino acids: CASSLAIGNTIYF. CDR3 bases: TGTGCCAGCAGTCTGGCGATTGGAAACACCATATATTTT.

The CDR3 is CASSLLPGQGYYEQYF. The CDR3 DNA follows: TGTGCCAGCAGCTTACTGCCGGGACAGGGGTACTACGAGCAGTACTTC. The chain is built from TRBV28 and TRBJ2-7, with 10 bases that match TRBD1. In germline, CDR1 is MDHEN, CDR2 SYDVKM. This CDR3 has 16 amino acids. Trimming cost V 6 bases and J 3 bases; bases outside gene matches: 11.

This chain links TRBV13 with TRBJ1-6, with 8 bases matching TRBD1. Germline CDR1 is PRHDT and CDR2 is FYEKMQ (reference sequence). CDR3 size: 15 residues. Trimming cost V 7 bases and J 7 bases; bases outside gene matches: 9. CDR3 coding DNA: TGTGCCAGCACCCTCGACAGGGGAGGGAATTCACCCCTCCACTTT. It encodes CASTLDRGGNSPLHF.

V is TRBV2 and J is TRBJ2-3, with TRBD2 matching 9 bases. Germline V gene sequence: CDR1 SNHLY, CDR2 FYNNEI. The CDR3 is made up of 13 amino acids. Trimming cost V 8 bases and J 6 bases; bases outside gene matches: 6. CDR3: CASAQRGADTQYF. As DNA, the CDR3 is TGTGCCAGCGCACAGCGGGGGGCGGATACGCAGTATTTT.

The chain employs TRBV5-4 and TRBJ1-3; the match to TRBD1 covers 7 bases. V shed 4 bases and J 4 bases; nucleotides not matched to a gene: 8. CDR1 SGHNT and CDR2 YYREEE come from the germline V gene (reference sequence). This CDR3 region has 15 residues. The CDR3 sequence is CASSDRTGAGNTIYF. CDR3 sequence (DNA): TGTGCCAGCAGCGACAGGACAGGAGCAGGAAACACCATATATTTT.

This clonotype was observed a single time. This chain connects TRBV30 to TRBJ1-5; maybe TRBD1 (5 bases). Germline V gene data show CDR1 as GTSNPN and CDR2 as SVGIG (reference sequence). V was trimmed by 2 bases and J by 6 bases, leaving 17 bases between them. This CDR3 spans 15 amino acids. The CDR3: CAWSSRPGRGQPQHF. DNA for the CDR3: TGTGCCTGGAGTTCCAGGCCGGGAAGGGGTCAGCCCCAGCATTTT.

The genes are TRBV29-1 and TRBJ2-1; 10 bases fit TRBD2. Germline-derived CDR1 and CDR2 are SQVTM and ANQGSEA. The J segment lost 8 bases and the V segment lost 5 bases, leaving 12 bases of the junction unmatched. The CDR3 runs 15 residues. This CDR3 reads CSVKAGGSPVDEQFF. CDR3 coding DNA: TGCAGCGTTAAAGCGGGAGGGAGCCCTGTCGATGAGCAGTTCTTC.

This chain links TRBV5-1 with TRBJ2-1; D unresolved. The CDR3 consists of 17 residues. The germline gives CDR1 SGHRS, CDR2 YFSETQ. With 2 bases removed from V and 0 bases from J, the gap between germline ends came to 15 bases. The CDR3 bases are TGCGCCAGCAGCTTAGAGCTCCTCACCAGCTCCTACAATGAGCAGTTCTTC. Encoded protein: CASSLELLTSSYNEQFF.

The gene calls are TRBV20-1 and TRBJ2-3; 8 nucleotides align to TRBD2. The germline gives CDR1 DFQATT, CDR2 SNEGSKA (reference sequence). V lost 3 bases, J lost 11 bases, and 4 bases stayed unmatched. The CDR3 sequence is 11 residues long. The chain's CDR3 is CSASGTRLQYF. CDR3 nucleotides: TGCAGTGCTAGTGGGACTAGGTTGCAGTATTTT.